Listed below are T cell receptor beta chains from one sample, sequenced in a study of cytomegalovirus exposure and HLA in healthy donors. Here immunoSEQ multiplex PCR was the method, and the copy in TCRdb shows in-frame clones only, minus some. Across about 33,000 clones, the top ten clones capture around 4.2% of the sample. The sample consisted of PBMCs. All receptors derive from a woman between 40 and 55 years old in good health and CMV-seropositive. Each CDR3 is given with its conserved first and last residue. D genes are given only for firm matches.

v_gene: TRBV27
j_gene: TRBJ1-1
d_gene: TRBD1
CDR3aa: CASSLRTGFEAFF
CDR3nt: TGTGCCAGCAGTTTAAGGACAGGGTTCGAAGCTTTCTTT

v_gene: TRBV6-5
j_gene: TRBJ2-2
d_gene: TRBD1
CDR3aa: CASSYSRGRPGELFF
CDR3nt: TGTGCCAGCAGTTACTCGAGGGGGCGCCCCGGGGAGCTGTTTTTT

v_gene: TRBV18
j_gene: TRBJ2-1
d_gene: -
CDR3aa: CASSPAGAYNEQFF
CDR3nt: TGTGCCAGCTCACCGGCAGGGGCCTACAATGAGCAGTTCTTC

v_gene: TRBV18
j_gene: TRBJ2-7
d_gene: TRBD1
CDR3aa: CASSPGTGVKEQYF
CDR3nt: TGTGCCAGCTCACCAGGGACAGGGGTCAAGGAGCAGTACTTC

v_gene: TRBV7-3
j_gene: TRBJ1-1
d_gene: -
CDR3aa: CASSLLGGGAMGAEAFF
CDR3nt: TGTGCCAGCAGCTTATTGGGCGGGGGGGCCATGGGGGCTGAAGCTTTCTTT

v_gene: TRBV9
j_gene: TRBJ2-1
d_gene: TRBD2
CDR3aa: CASSRTSGNNEQFF
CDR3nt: TGTGCCAGCAGTAGGACTAGCGGGAATAATGAGCAGTTCTTC

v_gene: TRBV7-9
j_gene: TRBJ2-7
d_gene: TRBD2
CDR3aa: CASSLGTRDYEQYF
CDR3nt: TGTGCCAGCAGCTTAGGGACTAGAGACTACGAGCAGTACTTC

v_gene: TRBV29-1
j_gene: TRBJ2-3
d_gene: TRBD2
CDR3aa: CSVNAGGQFTDKQYF
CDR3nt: TGCAGCGTTAACGCGGGAGGCCAATTCACAGATAAGCAGTATTTT

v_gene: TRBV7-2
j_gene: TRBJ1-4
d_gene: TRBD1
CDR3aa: CASSFRTGTGEKLFF
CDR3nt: TGTGCCAGCAGCTTTAGGACAGGGACGGGTGAAAAACTGTTTTTT

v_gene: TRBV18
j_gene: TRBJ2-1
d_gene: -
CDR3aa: CASSPLSSNEQFF
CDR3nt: TGTGCCAGCTCACCTCTGTCCTCCAATGAGCAGTTCTTC

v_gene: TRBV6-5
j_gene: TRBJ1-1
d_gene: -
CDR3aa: CASSYSGGNSEAFF
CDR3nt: TGTGCCAGCAGTTACTCAGGTGGTAACAGTGAAGCTTTCTTT

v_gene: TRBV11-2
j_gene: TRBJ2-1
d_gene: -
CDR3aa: CASTQGTPSSDNEQFF
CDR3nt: TGTGCCAGCACCCAAGGGACACCCAGCTCCGACAATGAGCAGTTCTTC

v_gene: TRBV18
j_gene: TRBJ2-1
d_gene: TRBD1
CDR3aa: CASSPGQGEEEQFF
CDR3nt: TGTGCCAGCTCACCGGGACAGGGGGAAGAAGAGCAGTTCTTC

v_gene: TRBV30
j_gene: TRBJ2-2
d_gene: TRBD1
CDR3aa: CAWSVHYQDRVPNTGELFF
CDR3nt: TGTGCCTGGAGTGTACATTATCAGGACAGGGTCCCTAACACCGGGGAGCTGTTTTTT

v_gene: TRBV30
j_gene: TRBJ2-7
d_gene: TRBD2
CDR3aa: CAWSVSSGNYEQYF
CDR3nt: TGTGCCTGGAGTGTATCTAGCGGGAACTACGAGCAGTACTTC

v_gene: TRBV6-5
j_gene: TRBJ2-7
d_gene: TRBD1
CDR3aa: CASGRGREQYF
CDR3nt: TGTGCCAGCGGCAGGGGGCGCGAGCAGTACTTC

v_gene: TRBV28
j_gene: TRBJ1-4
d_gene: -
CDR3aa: CASSPHRAENEKLFF
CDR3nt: TGTGCCAGCAGTCCCCACAGGGCTGAGAATGAAAAACTGTTTTTT

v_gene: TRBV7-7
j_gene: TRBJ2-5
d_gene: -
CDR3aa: CASSLGSGSQETQYF
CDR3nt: TGTGCCAGCAGCTTAGGCTCGGGTTCCCAAGAGACCCAGTACTTC

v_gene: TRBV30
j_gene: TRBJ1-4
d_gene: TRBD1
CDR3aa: CAWSGTVDEKLFF
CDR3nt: TGTGCCTGGAGCGGGACAGTAGACGAAAAACTGTTTTTT

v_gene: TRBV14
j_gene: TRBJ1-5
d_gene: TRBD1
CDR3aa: CASSPTYPGTAKKNQPQHF
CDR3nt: TGTGCCAGCAGCCCTACATACCCCGGGACAGCCAAAAAGAATCAGCCCCAGCATTTT

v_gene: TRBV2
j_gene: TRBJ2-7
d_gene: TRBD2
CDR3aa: CASSGTAGLAGGDRGQYF
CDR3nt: TGTGCCAGCAGCGGGACGGCTGGACTAGCGGGAGGGGATCGGGGGCAGTACTTC

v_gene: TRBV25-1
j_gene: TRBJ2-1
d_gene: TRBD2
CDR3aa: CASSALGASGLSDNEQFF
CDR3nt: TGTGCCAGCAGTGCCCTAGGGGCTAGCGGGTTGTCCGACAATGAGCAGTTCTTC

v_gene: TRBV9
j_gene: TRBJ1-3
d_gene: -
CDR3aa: CASSSSSYGNTIYF
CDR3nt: TGTGCCAGCAGCTCCAGTTCTTATGGAAACACCATATATTTT

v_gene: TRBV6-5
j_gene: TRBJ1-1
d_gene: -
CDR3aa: CASRSGMNTEAFF
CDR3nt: TGTGCCAGCCGGTCAGGGATGAACACTGAAGCTTTCTTT

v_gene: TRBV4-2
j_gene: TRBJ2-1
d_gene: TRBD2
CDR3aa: CASSSPPAGGVNEQFF
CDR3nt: TGTGCCAGCAGCTCCCCTCCGGCGGGAGGAGTCAATGAGCAGTTCTTC

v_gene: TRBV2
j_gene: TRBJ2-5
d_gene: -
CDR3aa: CASSVGSTFGETQYF
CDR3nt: TGTGCCAGCAGTGTGGGGAGCACCTTTGGGGAGACCCAGTACTTC

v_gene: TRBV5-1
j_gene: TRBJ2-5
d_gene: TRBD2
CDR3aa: CASSWRGLAGDSQENQYF
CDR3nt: TGCGCCAGCAGCTGGCGGGGACTAGCGGGCGACTCCCAAGAGAACCAGTACTTC

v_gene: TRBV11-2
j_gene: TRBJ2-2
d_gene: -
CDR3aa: CASSLGGHHTGELFF
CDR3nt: TGTGCCAGCAGCTTAGGGGGGCATCACACCGGGGAGCTGTTTTTT

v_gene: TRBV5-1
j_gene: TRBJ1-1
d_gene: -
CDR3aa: CASSPTVNPTEAFF
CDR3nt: TGCGCCAGCAGCCCGACAGTTAATCCCACTGAAGCTTTCTTT

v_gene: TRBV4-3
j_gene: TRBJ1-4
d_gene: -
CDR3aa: CASSRLQGLPEKLFF
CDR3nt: TGCGCCAGCAGCCGCCTACAGGGATTACCCGAAAAACTGTTTTTT

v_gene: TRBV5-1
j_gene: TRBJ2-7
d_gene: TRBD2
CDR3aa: CASSDLSGNYEQYF
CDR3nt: TGCGCCAGCAGCGATCTTAGCGGGAACTACGAGCAGTACTTC

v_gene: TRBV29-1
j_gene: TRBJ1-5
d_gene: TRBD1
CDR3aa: CSAKDRDDQPQHF
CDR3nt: TGCAGCGCCAAGGACAGGGATGATCAGCCCCAGCATTTT

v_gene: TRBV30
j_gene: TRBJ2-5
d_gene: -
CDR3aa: CAWSLTRDWLGTQYF
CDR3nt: TGTGCCTGGAGTCTAACTCGGGACTGGCTCGGGACCCAGTACTTC

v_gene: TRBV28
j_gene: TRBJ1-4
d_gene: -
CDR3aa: CATQDYATNEKLFF
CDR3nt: TGTGCCACACAAGACTACGCAACTAATGAAAAACTGTTTTTT

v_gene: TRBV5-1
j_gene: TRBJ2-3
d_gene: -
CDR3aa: CASSRRAAAGTDTQYF
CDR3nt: TGCGCCAGCAGCCGACGGGCAGCGGCGGGCACAGATACGCAGTATTTT

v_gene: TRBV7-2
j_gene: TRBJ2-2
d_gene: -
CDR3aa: CASSSFTGELFF
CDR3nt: TGTGCCAGCAGCTCCTTCACCGGGGAGCTGTTTTTT

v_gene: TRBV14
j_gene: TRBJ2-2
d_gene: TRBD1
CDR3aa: CASSPLQGPAGELFF
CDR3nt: TGTGCCAGCAGCCCGCTACAGGGGCCCGCCGGGGAGCTGTTTTTT

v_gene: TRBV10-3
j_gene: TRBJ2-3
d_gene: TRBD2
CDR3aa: CAISRTSGPTDTQYF
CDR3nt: TGTGCCATCAGTCGGACTAGCGGCCCCACAGATACGCAGTATTTT

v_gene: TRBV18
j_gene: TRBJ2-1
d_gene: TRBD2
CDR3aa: CASTISGRNYNEQFF
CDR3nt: TGTGCCAGCACGATTAGCGGGAGGAACTACAATGAGCAGTTCTTC

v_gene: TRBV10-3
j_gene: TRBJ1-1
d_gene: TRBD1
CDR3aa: CATASPGTAYTEAFF
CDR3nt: TGTGCCACCGCCTCGCCTGGGACAGCTTACACTGAAGCTTTCTTT

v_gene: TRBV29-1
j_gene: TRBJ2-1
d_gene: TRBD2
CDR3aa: CSVGGTSGYNEQFF
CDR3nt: TGCAGCGTTGGGGGGACTAGCGGTTACAATGAGCAGTTCTTC

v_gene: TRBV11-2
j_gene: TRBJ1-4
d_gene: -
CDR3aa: CASSSTSPHGLFF
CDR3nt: TGTGCCAGCAGCTCAACCTCCCCCCACGGACTGTTTTTT

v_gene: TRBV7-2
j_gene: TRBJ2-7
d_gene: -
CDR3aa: CASSLGGFYDEQYF
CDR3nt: TGTGCCAGCAGCTTAGGAGGTTTTTATGACGAGCAGTACTTC

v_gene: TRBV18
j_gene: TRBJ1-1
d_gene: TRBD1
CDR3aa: CASEDREDTEAFF
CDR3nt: TGTGCCAGCGAGGACAGGGAGGACACTGAAGCTTTCTTT

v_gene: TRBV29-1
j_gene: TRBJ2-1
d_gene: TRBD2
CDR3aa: CSVEGLAGGRRNEQFF
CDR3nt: TGCAGCGTTGAAGGGCTAGCGGGAGGGCGACGAAATGAGCAGTTCTTC

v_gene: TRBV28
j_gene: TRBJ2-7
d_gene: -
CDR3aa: CASSPELGPLSSYEQYF
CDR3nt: TGTGCCAGCAGCCCGGAATTGGGCCCATTGAGCTCCTACGAGCAGTACTTC

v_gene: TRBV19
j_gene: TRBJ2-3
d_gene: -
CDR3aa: CASSHTDTQYF
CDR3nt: TGTGCCAGTAGCCACACAGATACGCAGTATTTT

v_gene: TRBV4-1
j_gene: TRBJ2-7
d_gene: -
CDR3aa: CASSQEGGLSLYEQYF
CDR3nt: TGCGCCAGCAGCCAAGAAGGGGGACTATCTCTCTACGAGCAGTACTTC

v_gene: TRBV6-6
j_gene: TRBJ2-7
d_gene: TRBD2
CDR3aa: CASSSLGGVKAEQYF
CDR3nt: TGTGCCAGCAGTTCCCTGGGGGGGGTCAAAGCCGAGCAGTACTTC

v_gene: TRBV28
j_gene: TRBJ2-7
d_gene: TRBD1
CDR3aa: CASSFPRAGDRDAYEQYF
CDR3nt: TGTGCCAGCAGTTTCCCCAGGGCCGGGGACAGGGATGCCTACGAGCAGTACTTC

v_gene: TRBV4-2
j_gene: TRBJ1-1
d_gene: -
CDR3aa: CASSQEWGRTEAFF
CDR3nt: TGTGCCAGCAGCCAAGAGTGGGGGAGGACTGAAGCTTTCTTT